There are many counts of the clone carrying this TCR beta chain. Its antigen is still unknown. Naive CD8 T cells were sorted, and the gate applied was CD8+CD4-CCR7+CD45RA+. Via MiXCR, TCRdb re-called the PCR reads, giving one row per CDR3 protein. The sample records hundreds of thousands of distinct CDR3 sequences, roughly 27% being singletons. The data belong to a study of molecular identifiers for immune sequencing clone quantification. Background on the study: Replicate runs used RNA from roughly 18,000 or 92,000 naive CD8 cells, which was split five ways into aliquots, and four of those aliquots were then sequenced.

Trimming cost V 11 bases and J 6 bases, with 15 bases left between them. Germline loops: CDR1 ENHRY, CDR2 SYGVKD. The CDR3 runs to 12 residues. Notes on the study in general: Clones above 20 RNA copies contained over 98% of effector molecules and under 1% of naive molecules. Spiked Jurkat TCR RNA originating from one cell could reportedly be identified amid around 1 million naive cells.

Material: naive CD8+ T cells from blood, with Jurkat cell RNA spiked in. Regarding subset: FACS-sorted CD8+CD4-CCR7+CD45RA+ naive T cells. This receptor was obtained from a human donor in good health. Some libraries in this study had Jurkat cell RNA spiked in. V is TRBV10-3 and J is TRBJ2-3; a possible D gene is TRBD1 (5 bases). CDR3 loop: CASGSFRDTQYF. In nucleotides, the CDR3 is TGTGCCTCAGGGTCTTTCAGGGATACGCAGTATTTT.